The next 30 T cell receptor beta chains were all read from a single sample in a study of cytomegalovirus exposure and HLA in healthy donors. PCR primers comprised 60 Vbeta and 13 Jbeta primers. TCRdb keeps only in-frame clones here, not all; method: immunoSEQ multiplex PCR. The sample includes 84,000 or so clones, 65% to 85% seen only once; the top ten take roughly 2.4%. Source material: PBMCs. These receptors all stem from a woman aged 45-59 years in good health and CMV-seronegative.

This chain joins TRBV7-9 and TRBJ2-3, with 7 bases aligning to TRBD2. Unmatched junction bases numbered 8, after V lost 5 bases and J lost 6 bases. The CDR3 totals 14 residues. Germline V gene data show CDR1 as SEHNR and CDR2 as FQNEAQ (reference sequence). CDR3: CASSGRLAGDTQYF. DNA of the CDR3: TGTGCCAGCAGCGGACGACTAGCTGGGGATACGCAGTATTTT.

This chain links TRBV6-1 with TRBJ2-3, with 8 positions matching TRBD1. Trimming at V came to 2 bases and at J to 6 bases, leaving 10 bases not matched to a gene. Germline V lookup: CDR1 MNHNS, CDR2 SASEGT. The CDR3 runs to 16 residues. CDR3 sequence: CASSELRTGLSDTQYF. CDR3 sequence (DNA): TGTGCCAGCAGTGAATTAAGGACAGGGCTTTCCGATACGCAGTATTTT.

The rearrangement uses TRBV28 and TRBJ2-2, with D possibly matching TRBD2 (7 bases). The CDR3 has 16 amino acids. Germline V gene data show CDR1 as MDHEN and CDR2 as SYDVKM. V dropped 5 bases and J dropped 3 bases, with 16 bases sitting between them. CDR3: CASSIQGGGYTGELFF. Written as DNA, the CDR3 is TGTGCCAGCAGTATCCAAGGGGGGGGTTACACCGGGGAGCTGTTTTTT.

This chain joins TRBV18 and TRBJ2-7; D might be TRBD2 (6 bases). Germline-derived CDR1 and CDR2 are KGHSH and LQKENI. The CDR3 is 14 residues long. Trimming cost V 4 bases and J 6 bases, with 16 bases left between them. CDR3 protein: CASSRGLEGFEQYF. For the CDR3, the DNA is TGTGCCAGCTCACGGGGACTGGAGGGCTTCGAGCAGTACTTC. Variable domain in full (rest from reference TRBV18 and TRBJ2-7): NAGVMQNPRHLVRRRGQEARLRCSPMKGHSHVYWYRQLPEEGLKFMVYLQKENIIDESGMPKERFSAEFPKEGPSILRIQQVVRGDSAAYFCASSRGLEGFEQYFGPGTRLTVT.

The rearrangement uses TRBV28 and TRBJ2-1, with D unclear. Germline V gene data show CDR1 as MDHEN and CDR2 as SYDVKM. The CDR3 loop spans 15 amino acids. V lost 5 bases and J 0 bases, leaving 11 bases between the germline ends. CDR3 DNA sequence: TGTGCCAGCAGTATACGCCCGAGCTCCTACAATGAGCAGTTCTTC. Translation gives CASSIRPSSYNEQFF.

This rearrangement joins TRBV30 to TRBJ1-1; no reliable D call. The germline V gene encodes CDR1 GTSNPN and CDR2 SVGIG (reference sequence). The length of the CDR3 is 13 residues. Trimming stripped 4 bases from V and 1 base from J, with 10 bases between. The CDR3 nucleotides read TGTGCCTGGAATGTAGCGGGGAACACTGAAGCTTTCTTT. Translation gives CAWNVAGNTEAFF.

CDR3 sequence: CASRGAGYTF. The CDR3 region has the DNA TGCGCCAGCAGAGGAGCTGGCTACACCTTC. The genes are TRBV5-1 and TRBJ1-2; no firm D call. From germline, CDR1 is SGHRS and CDR2 YFSETQ. This CDR3 spans 10 amino acids. Trimming pared 5 bases from V and 7 bases from J, leaving 6 bases between.

V gene TRBV5-4 combines with J gene TRBJ1-2; 7 nucleotides agree with TRBD1. V was pared by 2 bases and J by 5 bases, with 6 bases of the junction left unmatched. The CDR3 contains 14 residues. CDR1 SGHNT and CDR2 YYREEE come from the germline V gene (reference sequence). DNA for the CDR3: TGTGCCAGCAGCTTAAGACAGGGCGAATATGGCTACACCTTC. The encoded protein is CASSLRQGEYGYTF.

The chain carries TRBV7-7 and TRBJ2-1; possible D gene TRBD2, 5 bases. The V end was cut by 11 bases, the J end by 10 bases, with 12 bases between. Germline V gene data show CDR1 as SSHAT and CDR2 as FNYEAQ (reference sequence). The CDR3 spans 10 residues. Here the CDR3 reads CALLRGEQFF. The CDR3 bases are TGTGCCCTCCTCCGGGGAGAGCAGTTCTTC.

CDR3 coding DNA: TGTGCCAGCTACGGGCTAGCGACAGATACGCAGTATTTT. Its protein product is CASYGLATDTQYF. This rearrangement joins TRBV7-8 to TRBJ2-3, with D perhaps matching TRBD2 (6 bases). CDR3 length: 13 amino acids. Trimming shortened V by 8 bases and J by 3 bases, and 12 bases separated the two germline ends. Germline V gene sequence: CDR1 SGHVS, CDR2 FQNEAQ.

The V gene is TRBV5-1, the J gene TRBJ2-7; D might be TRBD1 (5 bases). The germline V gene encodes CDR1 SGHRS and CDR2 YFSETQ. V lost 0 bases, J lost 6 bases, and 13 bases lay in between. This CDR3 is 14 amino acids long. The CDR3 loop is CASSLEDPRAEQYF. The CDR3 DNA follows: TGCGCCAGCAGCTTGGAAGATCCCAGGGCCGAGCAGTACTTC.

The chain recombines TRBV28 with TRBJ1-5; TRBD1 aligns across 10 bases. Germline V lookup: CDR1 MDHEN, CDR2 SYDVKM. The CDR3 runs to 14 residues. J gave up 5 bases and V 4 bases, and 2 bases lay outside the gene matches. DNA for the CDR3: TGTGCCAGCAGTTCGGACAGGGGGTATCAGCCCCAGCATTTT. Its translation: CASSSDRGYQPQHF. Full variable domain (outside the CDR3, taken from reference TRBV28 and TRBJ1-5): DVKVTQSSRYLVKRTGEKVFLECVQDMDHENMFWYRQDPGLGLRLIYFSYDVKMKEKGDIPEGYSVSREKKERFSLILESASTNQTSMYLCASSSDRGYQPQHFGDGTRLSIL.

V usage is TRBV6-1 and J usage is TRBJ2-1; D remains ambiguous. The CDR3 covers 11 residues. Deletions cut 6 bases from V and 3 bases from J, with 3 bases between. Germline CDR1 reads MNHNS; CDR2 reads SASEGT. The CDR3 bases are TGTGCCAGCAGCCTCTACAATGAGCAGTTCTTC. Protein product: CASSLYNEQFF.

The chain combines TRBV27 with TRBJ1-2; 10 bases match TRBD1. The germline gives CDR1 MNHEY, CDR2 SMNVEV (reference sequence). The length of the CDR3 is 13 residues. V trimming: 1 base; J trimming: 10 bases; junction bases outside the gene matches: 3. Written as DNA, the CDR3 is TGTGCCAGCAGTTTATTGGACAGGGGGGACTACACCTTC. Translation gives CASSLLDRGDYTF.

This clone was observed once. The gene calls are TRBV6-5 and TRBJ1-6; D remains ambiguous. Trimming took 2 bases from V and 7 from J, leaving 15 bases between them. The CDR3 covers 16 residues. Germline values: CDR1 MNHEY, CDR2 SVGAGI. The CDR3 reads CASSYRRRIPNSPLHF. Here the CDR3 DNA reads TGTGCCAGCAGTTACCGGCGCAGGATCCCAAATTCACCCCTCCACTTT.

The chain's CDR3 is CASSPSGGLQETQYF. The CDR3 DNA follows: TGCGCCAGCAGCCCCTCCGGGGGGCTCCAAGAGACCCAGTACTTC. This sequence joins TRBV5-1 and TRBJ2-5; a possible D gene is TRBD2 (7 bases). Trimming removed 4 bases from V and 1 base from J, with 14 bases in between. Per germline, CDR1 SGHRS and CDR2 YFSETQ. The CDR3 contains 15 residues. Looking up the rest from reference TRBV5-1 and TRBJ2-5 gives the full variable domain: KAGVTQTPRYLIKTRGQQVTLSCSPISGHRSVSWYQQTPGQGLQFLFEYFSETQRNKGNFPGRFSGRQFSNSRSEMNVSTLELGDSALYLCASSPSGGLQETQYFGPGTRLLVL.

The V call is TRBV7-2, the J call TRBJ1-1, with D possibly TRBD1 on 6 matching bases. This CDR3 is 14 amino acids long. Germline V CDR1 and CDR2: SGHTA, FQGNSA. Trimming cost V 8 bases and J 3 bases, with 16 bases left between them. The CDR3 bases are TGTGCCAGCGCCGTGAGGGGGGGTGACACTGAAGCTTTCTTT. Its translation: CASAVRGGDTEAFF.

V gene TRBV5-6 combines with J gene TRBJ2-5; D not resolved. Germline V lookup: CDR1 SGHDT, CDR2 YYEEEE. V was trimmed by 2 bases and J by 3 bases, leaving 2 bases between them. This CDR3 is 11 amino acids long. The CDR3 is CASSFEETQYF. The CDR3, as DNA: TGTGCCAGCAGCTTCGAAGAGACCCAGTACTTC.

The J gene is TRBJ1-1, the V gene TRBV25-1; 11 nucleotides align to TRBD1. Looked up from germline, CDR1 is MGHDK and CDR2 is SYGVNS. The CDR3 is 16 residues long. Trimming took 4 bases from V and 1 from J; bases not matched to a gene: 5. The CDR3 nucleotides read TGTGCCAGCAGTGCCTGGACAGGGGGCTGGAACACTGAAGCTTTCTTT. Its protein is CASSAWTGGWNTEAFF.

The chain employs TRBV10-1 and TRBJ2-3; 8 bases map to TRBD2. The V gene's germline CDR1 is WNHNN and CDR2 SYGVQD (reference sequence). CDR3 length: 14 residues. Trimming cost V 4 bases and J 5 bases; bases outside gene matches: 5. The CDR3 spells CASSVSREGDTQYF. The CDR3 bases are TGCGCCAGCAGTGTCTCCCGGGAGGGAGATACGCAGTATTTT.

J is TRBJ2-2 and V is TRBV7-2, with 7 bases matching TRBD1. The germline V gene encodes CDR1 SGHTA and CDR2 FQGNSA. Trimming cost V 2 bases and J 2 bases; bases outside gene matches: 2. CDR3 size: 15 residues. CDR3: CASSLRDSNTGELFF. The CDR3 DNA follows: TGTGCCAGCAGCTTAAGGGACAGCAACACCGGGGAGCTGTTTTTT.

V gene TRBV7-9 combines with J gene TRBJ1-1, with TRBD1 as a possible D gene (5 bases). CDR3 length equals 14 residues. Germline V gene sequence: CDR1 SEHNR, CDR2 FQNEAQ (reference sequence). V was clipped by 1 base and J by 8 bases, with 14 bases between them. The CDR3: CASSLGFQGGEAFF. The CDR3 DNA reads as TGTGCCAGCAGCTTAGGCTTCCAGGGAGGGGAAGCTTTCTTT.

This chain connects TRBV6-1 to TRBJ2-1; TRBD2 aligns across 8 bases. Unmatched junction bases numbered 14, after V lost 4 bases and J lost 6 bases. This CDR3 has 17 amino acids. Germline V CDR1 and CDR2: MNHNS, SASEGT. CDR3 DNA sequence: TGTGCCAGCAGTGGATCAGCTGGGGCGGGGGGCCGCAATGAGCAGTTCTTC. Translating gives CASSGSAGAGGRNEQFF.

The chain has TRBV7-2 and TRBJ2-3; D is undetermined. Germline V gives CDR1 SGHTA, CDR2 FQGNSA. Between the trimmed V and J ends, which lost 5 bases and 8 bases, there was a span of 11 bases. This CDR3 region has 12 residues. CDR3 in amino acids: CASSTRLLTQYF. The CDR3 bases are TGTGCCAGCAGCACGCGTCTGCTTACGCAGTATTTT.

The chain employs TRBV28 and TRBJ2-7; a possible D gene is TRBD1 (6 bases). CDR3 size: 12 residues. Trimming removed 8 bases at V and 0 bases at J, with 8 bases between. Germline CDR1 MDHEN, CDR2 SYDVKM. The chain's CDR3 is CASEDSSYEQYF. As DNA, the CDR3 is TGTGCCAGCGAGGACAGCTCCTACGAGCAGTACTTC.

The chain has TRBV4-2 and TRBJ2-3; D is unclear. Germline V CDR1 and CDR2: LGHNA, YNFKEQ. The CDR3 has 13 residues. Trimming pared 4 bases from V and 1 base from J, leaving 6 bases between. CDR3 DNA: TGTGCCAGCAGCCTGGAGCGCACAGATACGCAGTATTTT. Amino acids: CASSLERTDTQYF.

The genes are TRBV19 and TRBJ1-2, with D possibly being TRBD1 (5 bases). V lost 1 base and J 5 bases, leaving 14 bases between the germline ends. The CDR3 totals 15 residues. The germline CDR1 and CDR2 sequences are LNHDA and SQIVND (reference sequence). CDR3 region: CASSIAQAQRYGYTF. CDR3 DNA sequence: TGTGCCAGTAGTATAGCACAGGCCCAACGGTATGGCTACACCTTC.

There are a few counts of this clone. The J gene is TRBJ2-1, the V gene TRBV7-2, with TRBD1 as a possible D gene (6 bases). Trimming removed 4 bases from V and 7 bases from J, with 11 bases in between. This CDR3 is 13 amino acids long. Germline values: CDR1 SGHTA, CDR2 FQGNSA. CDR3 sequence reads: CASSSTGINEQFF. For the CDR3, the DNA is TGTGCCAGCAGCTCAACAGGGATAAATGAGCAGTTCTTC.

This clone appeared once. The chain is built from TRBV9 and TRBJ1-2, with 9 bases that match TRBD1. J lost 8 bases, V lost 4 bases, and 12 bases had no gene match. Per germline, CDR1 SGDLS and CDR2 YYNGEE. The CDR3 runs 15 residues. CDR3 sequence: CASSPSGTGWVGYTF. CDR3 nucleotide sequence: TGTGCCAGCAGCCCTTCCGGGACAGGGTGGGTCGGCTACACCTTC.

The chain couples TRBV7-9 to TRBJ2-1, with D tentatively TRBD2 (6 bases). Germline CDR1 and CDR2: SEHNR and FQNEAQ (reference sequence). The CDR3 runs to 13 residues. Trimming cost V 5 bases and J 5 bases, with 10 bases left between them. CDR3: CASSQDYDNEQFF. The CDR3 coding sequence is TGTGCCAGCAGCCAGGACTACGACAATGAGCAGTTCTTC.